The text below deals with one T cell receptor (beta chain). Its antigen remains unidentified. The source of the sample is a study of T-cell reconstitution after alpha-beta-depleted transplantation in children. The TCRbeta library was prepared with unique molecular identifiers. One entry per CDR3 protein results from TCRdb running MiXCR on the PCR reads. The table shows around 600,000 distinct CDR3 sequences, with under 25% occurring only once. V gave up 6 bases and J gave up 8 bases; unmatched junction bases: 8. Germline V CDR1 and CDR2: DFQATT, SNEGSKA (reference sequence). This CDR3 is built from 13 residues. Study conclusions and caveats: For some patients, TCRbeta diversity was high at day 60 because of recipient T cells and thymic progenitors that survived. Once a year had passed after transplant, T-cell counts and diversity came mostly from newly produced T cells.

Here the sequenced sample was PBMCs, mostly from graft donor cells, taken 360 days after TCRalphabeta/CD19-depleted stem cell transplant. The genes are TRBV20-1 and TRBJ2-1, with 9 bases aligning to TRBD1. This TCR derives from a boy younger than two who had a stem cell transplant for acute myeloid leukemia, so the T cells may come from the graft donor. Written as DNA, the CDR3 is TGCAGTGCGACCGGGACAGGGTTTCATGAGCAGTTCTTC. Amino acids: CSATGTGFHEQFF.